This is a list of T cell receptor beta chains from one sample in a study of cytomegalovirus exposure and HLA in healthy donors. Profiling relied on immunoSEQ multiplex PCR, and the TCRdb table lists in-frame clones only, not all of them. The sample carries approximately 130,000 clones, roughly 84% recorded once. What was sequenced was PBMCs. All receptors derive from a boy between 10 and 17 years old in good health and CMV-seronegative. The CDR3 runs from the conserved cysteine through the conserved F or W. A D gene is named only where the DNA matches it firmly. Not all rows give a size; the values are once, few, many and, for expanded clones, a class.

J gene,CDR3 length,clone size,V gene,D gene,CDR3 DNA,CDR3 protein
TRBJ2-3,15,.,TRBV7-2,.,TGTGCCAGCAGCTTATCGGGATGGGAAACAGATACGCAGTATTTT,CASSLSGWETDTQYF
TRBJ2-7,13,.,TRBV30,.,TGTGCCTGGAGTACGGGAGCGGGTTACGAGCAGTACTTC,CAWSTGAGYEQYF
TRBJ2-3,16,.,TRBV7-9,TRBD1,TGTTCCAGCAGCTTTCTGACAGGGGGCCGTCTAGATACGCAGTATTTT,CSSSFLTGGRLDTQYF
TRBJ2-2,14,.,TRBV4-1,TRBD2,TGCGCCAGCAGCCAAGGACTAGCCGCCGGGGAGCTGTTTTTT,CASSQGLAAGELFF
TRBJ2-2,14,once,TRBV10-3,.,TGTGCCCTTGGAGGGACCCCGAACACCGGGGAGCTGTTTTTT,CALGGTPNTGELFF
TRBJ2-1,14,.,TRBV7-9,.,TGTGCCAGCAGCTTCGGGCAGGGTTCAAATGAGCAGTTCTTC,CASSFGQGSNEQFF
TRBJ2-7,15,.,TRBV5-6,TRBD2,TGTGCCAGCAGCGACGGACTAGCGGGGTCCTACGAGCAGTACTTC,CASSDGLAGSYEQYF
TRBJ1-1,16,.,TRBV27,TRBD1,TGTGCCAGCGCGCCTCGGACAGGGAGCATTAACACTGAAGCTTTCTTT,CASAPRTGSINTEAFF
TRBJ2-1,15,.,TRBV6-1,.,TGTGCCAGCAGTGAAACTGGGGGCCCATACAATGAGCAGTTCTTC,CASSETGGPYNEQFF
TRBJ1-2,13,few,TRBV6-6,.,TGTGCCAGCAGAAAGACAGGACTGGCTGGCTACACCTTC,CASRKTGLAGYTF
TRBJ2-1,14,once,TRBV7-2,.,TGTGCCAGCAGCTCCGCGGTGGCACAAAATGAGCAGTTCTTC,CASSSAVAQNEQFF
TRBJ1-6,12,.,TRBV2,.,TGTGCCAGCAGTGAAAGAAGCTCACCCCTCCACTTT,CASSERSSPLHF
TRBJ2-3,14,.,TRBV27,TRBD2,TGTGCCAGCAGTTTAGGAGCGGGAGGGCCTTTAGAGTATTTT,CASSLGAGGPLEYF
TRBJ2-7,13,.,TRBV5-1,.,TGCGCCAGCAGCCCGGGACTGAACTACGAGCAGTACTTC,CASSPGLNYEQYF
TRBJ2-1,18,.,TRBV4-1,TRBD2,TGCGCCAGCAGCCAAGGGGGAGCTAGCGGGGACCTATACAATGAGCAGTTCTTC,CASSQGGASGDLYNEQFF
TRBJ1-1,16,.,TRBV19,.,TGTGCCAGTACCCCACCTCGGGATATTCGTACGGGTGAAGCTTTCTTT,CASTPPRDIRTGEAFF
TRBJ1-1,17,.,TRBV19,TRBD1,TGTGCCAGCACCGCGGGGGACAGGGGACTCCGCGGCACTGAAGCTTTCTTT,CASTAGDRGLRGTEAFF
TRBJ1-2,14,once,TRBV5-1,TRBD1,TGCGCCAGCAGCTTGGCCGACAGGGGAAAGGCCTACACCTTC,CASSLADRGKAYTF
TRBJ2-7,18,once,TRBV7-9,TRBD2,TGTGCCAGCAGCTCCACGGGGCTCTCTAGCGGGAGAGGATACGAGCAGTACTTC,CASSSTGLSSGRGYEQYF
TRBJ1-1,13,.,TRBV5-6,.,TGTGCCAGCAGCGAGACAGGGAACACTGAAGCTTTCTTT,CASSETGNTEAFF
TRBJ2-2,17,.,TRBV7-2,TRBD2,TGTGCCAGCAGCTCGGCGGAGACTAGCGGGTACACCGGGGAGCTGTTTTTT,CASSSAETSGYTGELFF
TRBJ2-1,14,.,TRBV6-1,TRBD2,TGTGCCAGCAGGGGGGGGACCTCCTACAATGAGCAGTTCTTC,CASRGGTSYNEQFF
TRBJ2-7,16,.,TRBV30,TRBD2,TGTGCCTGGAGATCAAGCGGGAGGGCCCCCTTCTACGAGCAGTACTTC,CAWRSSGRAPFYEQYF
TRBJ1-6,14,.,TRBV30,.,TGTGCCTGGAGTGTAACTGGGCGTAATTCACCCCTCCACTTT,CAWSVTGRNSPLHF
TRBJ2-5,20,.,TRBV29-1,TRBD1,TGCAGCGTTGCATTGCTCGGGGGGGACAGGGGTGTTGGGGCACAAGAGACCCAGTACTTC,CSVALLGGDRGVGAQETQYF
TRBJ2-1,15,.,TRBV4-1,TRBD1,TGCGCCAGCAGCCAAGAAGGGACAGACTACAATGAGCAGTTCTTC,CASSQEGTDYNEQFF
TRBJ2-2,20,once,TRBV7-8,TRBD2,TGTGCCAGCAGCTTAGGTCCTTGGGTAGCGGGAGTACGGGACACCGGGGAGCTGTTTTTT,CASSLGPWVAGVRDTGELFF
TRBJ1-2,11,.,TRBV10-2,.,TGCGCCAGTACAGGGTACTATGGCTACACCTTC,CASTGYYGYTF
TRBJ1-4,14,.,TRBV15,TRBD1,TGTGCCACCAGCAACCGGGACAGGGGGGTGGAACTGTTTTTT,CATSNRDRGVELFF
TRBJ2-3,16,once,TRBV6-5,.,TGTGCCAGCAGTCACTCGGCCGGGTTGAGCACAGATACGCAGTATTTT,CASSHSAGLSTDTQYF
TRBJ2-3,15,.,TRBV5-4,.,TGTGCCAGCAGCTTGGGGGCTGCTAGGGGGGATACGCAGTATTTT,CASSLGAARGDTQYF
TRBJ2-7,19,.,TRBV7-2,TRBD2,TGTGCCAGCAGCCGACTCGGGGGACTAGCGGGGGGAAGCTCCTACGAGCAGTACTTC,CASSRLGGLAGGSSYEQYF